These 5 T cell receptor beta chains came from one sample sequenced in a study of T cell repertoires in cytomegalovirus infection. TCRdb analysed the reads with MiXCR anew, one entry per CDR3 protein. This table has about 920,000 distinct CDR3 sequences, around 32% appearing once. Their recognized antigens are unknown. Source: cultured CD8+ T cells from PBMCs, taken from culture after CMV antigen stimulation. The receptor source for this set is a human donor in good health (CMV status not recorded). Some clones in this sample may be carry-over from other donors' samples.

The genes are TRBV6-1 and TRBJ2-2; a weak D match, TRBD2 (6 bases). Trimming took off 3 bases at V and 2 bases at J, with 10 bases between the two ends. The CDR3 has 15 amino acids. Germline assignment: CDR1 MNHNS and CDR2 SASEGT. DNA of the CDR3: TGTGCCAGCAGTGACTGGCGGGGAAACACCGGGGAGCTGTTTTTT. Translated, it gives CASSDWRGNTGELFF.

The chain joins TRBV27 to TRBJ1-6; D unresolved. V lost 0 bases, J lost 5 bases, and 11 bases lay in between. Germline lookup yields CDR1 MNHEY and CDR2 SMNVEV (reference sequence). CDR3 length equals 16 residues. The CDR3 bases are TGTGCCAGCAGTTTATCTTTGTGGGGAGATAATTCACCCCTCCACTTT. It specifies CASSLSLWGDNSPLHF.

V usage is TRBV20-1 and J usage is TRBJ2-1, with D hard to call. The germline V gene encodes CDR1 DFQATT and CDR2 SNEGSKA (reference sequence). V lost 6 bases, J lost 7 bases, and 16 bases lay in between. This CDR3 has 13 residues. The CDR3 region is CSALRAWGNEQFF. The CDR3 nucleotides read TGCAGTGCCTTACGGGCCTGGGGTAATGAGCAGTTCTTC.

The CDR3 region is CASSYDSSGYEDTQYF. CDR3 coding DNA: TGTGCCAGCAGTTACGACAGCTCAGGGTATGAGGATACGCAGTATTTT. The chain joins TRBV6-8 to TRBJ2-3; D may be TRBD1 (5 bases). The CDR3 loop spans 16 amino acids. V dropped 2 bases and J dropped 6 bases, with 18 bases sitting between them. Germline V gives CDR1 MNHGY, CDR2 SAAAGT.

V usage is TRBV2 and J usage is TRBJ1-4; D is unresolved. This CDR3 comprises 19 residues. Deletions cut 5 bases from V and 0 bases from J, with 22 bases between. CDR1 SNHLY and CDR2 FYNNEI come from the germline V gene. CDR3: CASSTPTSLSGATNEKLFF. The CDR3 bases are TGTGCCAGCAGTACCCCGACCTCCTTAAGCGGTGCAACTAATGAAAAACTGTTTTTT. The variable domain in full, with the rest retrieved from reference TRBV2 and TRBJ1-4, is EPEVTQTPSHQVTQMGQEVILRCVPISNHLYFYWYRQILGQKVEFLVSFYNNEISEKSEIFDDQFSVERPDGSNFTLKIRSTKLEDSAMYFCASSTPTSLSGATNEKLFFGSGTQLSVL.